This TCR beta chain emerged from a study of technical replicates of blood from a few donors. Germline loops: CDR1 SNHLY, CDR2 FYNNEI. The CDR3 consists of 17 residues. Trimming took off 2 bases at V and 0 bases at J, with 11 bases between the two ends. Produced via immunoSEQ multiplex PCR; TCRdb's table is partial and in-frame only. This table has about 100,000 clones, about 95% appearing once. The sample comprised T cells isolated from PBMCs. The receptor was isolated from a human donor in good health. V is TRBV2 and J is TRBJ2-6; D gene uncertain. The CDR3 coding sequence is TGTGCCAGCAGTGAACAATTTGGGCCCTCTGGGGCCAACGTCCTGACTTTC. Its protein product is CASSEQFGPSGANVLTF.